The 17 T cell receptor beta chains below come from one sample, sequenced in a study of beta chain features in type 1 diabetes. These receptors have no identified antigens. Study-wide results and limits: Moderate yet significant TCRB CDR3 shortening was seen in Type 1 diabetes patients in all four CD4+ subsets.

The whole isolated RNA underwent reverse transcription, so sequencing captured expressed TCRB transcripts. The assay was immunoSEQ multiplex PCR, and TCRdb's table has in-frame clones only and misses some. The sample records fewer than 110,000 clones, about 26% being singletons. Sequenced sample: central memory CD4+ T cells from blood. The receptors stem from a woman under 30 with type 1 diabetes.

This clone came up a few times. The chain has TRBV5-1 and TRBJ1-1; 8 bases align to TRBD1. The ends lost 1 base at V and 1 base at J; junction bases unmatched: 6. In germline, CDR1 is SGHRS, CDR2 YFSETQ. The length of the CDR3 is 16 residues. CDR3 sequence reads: CASSLPQGEGNTEAFF. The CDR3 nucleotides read TGCGCCAGCAGCTTGCCACAGGGGGAAGGGAACACTGAAGCTTTCTTT.

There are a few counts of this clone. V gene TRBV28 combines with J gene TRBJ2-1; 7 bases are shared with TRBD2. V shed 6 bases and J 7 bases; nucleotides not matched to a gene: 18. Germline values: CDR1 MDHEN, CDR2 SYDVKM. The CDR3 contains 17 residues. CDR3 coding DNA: TGTGCCAGCAGAACACCACCTGGTCCCAAAGCGGGGAATGAGCAGTTCTTC. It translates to CASRTPPGPKAGNEQFF.

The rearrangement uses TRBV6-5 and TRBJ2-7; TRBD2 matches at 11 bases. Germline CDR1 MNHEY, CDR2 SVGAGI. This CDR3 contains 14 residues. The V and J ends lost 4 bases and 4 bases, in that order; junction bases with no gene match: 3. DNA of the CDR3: TGTGCCAGCAGTTTACTAGCGGGAGCATACGAGCAGTACTTC. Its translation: CASSLLAGAYEQYF.

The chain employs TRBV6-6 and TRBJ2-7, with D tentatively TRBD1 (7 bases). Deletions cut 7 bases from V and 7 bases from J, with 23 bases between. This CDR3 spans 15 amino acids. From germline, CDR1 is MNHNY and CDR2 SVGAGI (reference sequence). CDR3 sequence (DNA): TGTGCCAGCATCCTCTCACCAGGGGGGAATAGTGAGCAGTACTTC. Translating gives CASILSPGGNSEQYF.

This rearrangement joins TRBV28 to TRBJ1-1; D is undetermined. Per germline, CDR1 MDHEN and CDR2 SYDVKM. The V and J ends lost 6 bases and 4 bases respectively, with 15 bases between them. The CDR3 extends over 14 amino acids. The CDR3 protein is CASRSDSPITEAFF. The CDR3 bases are TGTGCCAGCAGATCCGATTCCCCTATCACTGAAGCTTTCTTT.

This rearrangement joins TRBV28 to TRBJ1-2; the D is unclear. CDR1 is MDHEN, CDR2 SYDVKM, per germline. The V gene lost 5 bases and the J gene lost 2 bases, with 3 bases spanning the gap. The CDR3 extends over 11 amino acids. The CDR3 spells CASSPNYGYTF. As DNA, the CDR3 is TGTGCCAGCAGTCCGAACTATGGCTACACCTTC.

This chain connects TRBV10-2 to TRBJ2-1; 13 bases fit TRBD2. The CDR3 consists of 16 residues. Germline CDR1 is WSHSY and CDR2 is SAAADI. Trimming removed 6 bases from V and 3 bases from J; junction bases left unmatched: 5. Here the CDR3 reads CASRQGTSGVYNEQFF. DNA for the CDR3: TGCGCCAGCAGACAGGGGACTAGCGGGGTCTACAATGAGCAGTTCTTC.

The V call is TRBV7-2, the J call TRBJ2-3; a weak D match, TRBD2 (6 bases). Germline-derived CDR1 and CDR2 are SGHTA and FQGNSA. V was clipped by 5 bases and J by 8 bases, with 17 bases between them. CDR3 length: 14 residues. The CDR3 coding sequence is TGTGCCAGCAGCCCCCGACTAGACCGAGGTACGCAGTATTTT. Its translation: CASSPRLDRGTQYF.

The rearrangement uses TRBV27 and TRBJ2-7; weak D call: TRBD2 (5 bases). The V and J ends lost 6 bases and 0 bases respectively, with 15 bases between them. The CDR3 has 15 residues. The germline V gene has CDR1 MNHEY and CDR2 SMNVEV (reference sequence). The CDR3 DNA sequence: TGTGCCAGCAGCCCTAAACCGGGGTCCTCCTACGAGCAGTACTTC. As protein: CASSPKPGSSYEQYF.

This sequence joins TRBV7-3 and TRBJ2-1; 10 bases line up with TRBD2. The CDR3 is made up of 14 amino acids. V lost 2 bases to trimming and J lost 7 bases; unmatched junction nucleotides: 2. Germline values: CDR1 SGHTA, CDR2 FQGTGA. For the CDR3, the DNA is TGTGCCAGCAGCTTAGGACTAGCGGATAATGAGCAGTTCTTC. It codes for CASSLGLADNEQFF.

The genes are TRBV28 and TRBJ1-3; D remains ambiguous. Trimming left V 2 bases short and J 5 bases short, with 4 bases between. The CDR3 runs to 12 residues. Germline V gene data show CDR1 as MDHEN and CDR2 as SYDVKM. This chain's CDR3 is CASSLKRNTIYF. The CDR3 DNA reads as TGTGCCAGCAGTTTAAAGCGAAACACCATATATTTT.

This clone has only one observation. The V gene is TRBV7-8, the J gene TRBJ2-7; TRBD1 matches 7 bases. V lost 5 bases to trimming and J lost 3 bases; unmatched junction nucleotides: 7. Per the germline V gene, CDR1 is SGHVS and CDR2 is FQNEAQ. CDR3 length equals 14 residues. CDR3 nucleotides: TGTGCCAGCAGCCCCTCGGGACAGCTCTACGAGCAGTACTTC. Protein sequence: CASSPSGQLYEQYF.

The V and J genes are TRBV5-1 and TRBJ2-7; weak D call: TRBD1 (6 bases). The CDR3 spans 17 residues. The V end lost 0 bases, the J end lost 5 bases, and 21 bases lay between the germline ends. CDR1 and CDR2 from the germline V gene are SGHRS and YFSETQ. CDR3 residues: CASSLVSLVQGAHEQYF. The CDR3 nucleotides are TGCGCCAGCAGCTTGGTGTCCTTGGTACAGGGAGCCCACGAGCAGTACTTC.

Here the CDR3 DNA reads TGTGCCAGCAGTTCTACTCGGGCGGGAGAGGGGACCCAGTACTTC. Residues: CASSSTRAGEGTQYF. J is TRBJ2-5 and V is TRBV6-5, with 7 bases that match TRBD2. V was clipped by 4 bases and J by 7 bases; unmatched bases: 12. The germline gives CDR1 MNHEY, CDR2 SVGAGI. There are 15 residues in the CDR3.

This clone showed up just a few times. CDR3 protein: CASSYRDEQYF. CDR3 DNA sequence: TGTGCCAGCAGCTACAGGGACGAGCAGTACTTC. The chain combines TRBV14 with TRBJ2-7, with D perhaps TRBD1 (6 bases). Germline loops: CDR1 SGHDN, CDR2 FVKESK. This CDR3 comprises 11 residues. V lost 5 bases to trimming and J lost 5 bases, with 7 bases between them.

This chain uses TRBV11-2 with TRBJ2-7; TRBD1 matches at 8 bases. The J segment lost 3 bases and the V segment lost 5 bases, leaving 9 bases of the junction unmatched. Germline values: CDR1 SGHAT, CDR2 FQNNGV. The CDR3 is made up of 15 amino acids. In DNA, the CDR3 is TGTGCCAGCAGCGATGTAGGACAGGGCGACTACGAGCAGTACTTC. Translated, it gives CASSDVGQGDYEQYF.

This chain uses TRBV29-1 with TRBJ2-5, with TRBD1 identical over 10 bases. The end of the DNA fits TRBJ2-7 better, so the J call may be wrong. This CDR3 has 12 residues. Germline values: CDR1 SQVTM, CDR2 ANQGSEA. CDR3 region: CSVRQGAYEQYF. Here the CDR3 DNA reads TGCAGCGTTAGACAGGGGGCTTACGAGCAGTACTTC.